A single sample is the source of the 25 T cell receptor beta chains below, sequenced in a study of shared clonotypes between healthy human individuals. The protocol was immunoSEQ multiplex PCR, while the TCRdb copy is restricted to in-frame clones and leaves out a portion. Of 2 million to 3 million clones listed, more than 90% are singletons. The sample consisted of naive CD4+ T cells sorted from blood. Subset of the sample: CD45RA+ positively selected. The source is a man aged 18 to 30 in good health.

Worth noting for this clone: The same CDR3 arises from other DNA sequences in this sample as well. V and J are TRBV18 and TRBJ2-3; possible D gene TRBD2, 5 bases. Germline lookup yields CDR1 KGHSH and CDR2 LQKENI. The length of the CDR3 is 14 residues. The V and J ends lost 4 bases and 3 bases respectively, with 11 bases between them. The CDR3 is CASSLGLGTDTQYF. The CDR3 DNA sequence: TGTGCCAGCTCACTAGGACTGGGAACAGATACGCAGTATTTT.

V and J are TRBV2 and TRBJ2-7; 8 bases agree with TRBD2. V was pared by 8 bases and J by 3 bases, with 3 bases of the junction left unmatched. Germline assignment: CDR1 SNHLY and CDR2 FYNNEI. The CDR3 consists of 12 residues. The CDR3 region is CASSGGVYEQYF. The CDR3 DNA is TGTGCCAGCTCCGGGGGGGTCTACGAGCAGTACTTC.

This clone is a singleton in its sample. The same CDR3 can be traced to other DNA sequences in this sample. The rearrangement joins TRBV5-1 to TRBJ2-7, with 8 nucleotides matching TRBD1. With 4 bases clipped from V and 3 bases from J, the junction kept 3 bases outside the gene matches. The germline V gene encodes CDR1 SGHRS and CDR2 YFSETQ. The CDR3 consists of 13 residues. The CDR3 protein is CASSLTGDYEQYF. CDR3 in DNA: TGCGCCAGCAGCCTGACAGGGGACTACGAGCAGTACTTC.

The CDR3 loop is CASSLILNTEAFF. CDR3 DNA: TGTGCCAGCAGCCTGATATTGAACACTGAAGCTTTCTTT. This chain uses TRBV11-1 with TRBJ1-1; D gene uncertain. The V and J ends lost 5 bases and 0 bases respectively, with 7 bases between them. Germline CDR1 and CDR2: SGHAT and FQDESV (reference sequence). The CDR3 contains 13 residues.

This chain connects TRBV6-6 to TRBJ2-5, with 7 positions matching TRBD2. The CDR3 spans 13 residues. V shed 11 bases and J 5 bases; nucleotides not matched to a gene: 11. The V gene's germline CDR1 is MNHNY and CDR2 SVGAGI (reference sequence). The CDR3 nucleotides read TGTGCCTGCCTACGGGGGGTTGGCGAGACCCAGTACTTC. It is translated as CACLRGVGETQYF.

The chain is built from TRBV20-1 and TRBJ2-7; D not resolved. Germline CDR1 is DFQATT and CDR2 is SNEGSKA (reference sequence). The CDR3 runs to 11 residues. Trimming shortened V by 7 bases and J by 0 bases, and 7 bases separated the two germline ends. In DNA form, the CDR3 reads TGCAGTGTTGGCGGCTCCTACGAGCAGTACTTC. It encodes CSVGGSYEQYF.

The V and J genes are TRBV7-2 and TRBJ2-1; D remains unclear. The CDR3 runs 17 residues. Trimming removed 3 bases from V and 7 bases from J, with 22 bases in between. CDR1 is SGHTA and CDR2 is FQGNSA in the germline V gene. The CDR3 loop is CASSFGIRARAQNEQFF. The CDR3 DNA follows: TGTGCCAGCAGCTTTGGAATTCGGGCTAGGGCGCAGAATGAGCAGTTCTTC.

This clone appeared once. The rearrangement links TRBV10-2 to TRBJ2-7; D unresolved. CDR1 is WSHSY and CDR2 is SAAADI in the germline V gene. V was pared by 3 bases and J by 3 bases, with 6 bases between. The CDR3 length is 12 residues. CDR3 coding DNA: TGCGCCAGCAGTGAAGGTGGCTACGAGCAGTACTTC. Translation gives CASSEGGYEQYF.

V gene TRBV30 combines with J gene TRBJ2-3; TRBD2 agrees at 7 bases. The CDR3 sequence is 14 residues long. Germline V gene lookup returns CDR1 GTSNPN and CDR2 SVGIG (reference sequence). V was clipped by 6 bases and J by 6 bases; unmatched bases: 12. The CDR3 reads CACSRVAGLDTQYF. The CDR3 coding sequence is TGTGCCTGCTCAAGGGTAGCGGGCCTCGATACGCAGTATTTT.

As concerns this clone: Other DNA sequences in the sample encode the same CDR3. The chain couples TRBV7-9 to TRBJ2-7; perhaps TRBD2 as D (6 bases). CDR1 SEHNR and CDR2 FQNEAQ come from the germline V gene (reference sequence). This CDR3 spans 14 amino acids. V lost 5 bases, J lost 0 bases, and 11 bases lay in between. The CDR3: CASSPGLASYEQYF. The CDR3 DNA reads as TGTGCCAGCAGCCCGGGACTGGCCTCCTACGAGCAGTACTTC.

The chain recombines TRBV19 with TRBJ1-2; D gene unclear. This CDR3 is built from 13 residues. V was shortened by 3 bases and J by 6 bases, with 11 bases between the two germline ends. The germline V gene has CDR1 LNHDA and CDR2 SQIVND (reference sequence). The CDR3 region has the DNA TGTGCCAGTAGTATTCTGTTGCTGAATGGCTACACCTTC. As protein: CASSILLLNGYTF. The full variable domain, with the rest looked up from reference TRBV19 and TRBJ1-2, is DGGITQSPKYLFRKEGQNVTLSCEQNLNHDAMYWYRQDPGQGLRLIYYSQIVNDFQKGDIAEGYSVSREKKESFPLTVTSAQKNPTAFYLCASSILLLNGYTFGSGTRLTVV.

The chain couples TRBV2 to TRBJ1-6, with unresolved D. The V gene lost 3 bases and the J gene lost 8 bases, with 17 bases spanning the gap. The CDR3 length is 16 residues. Germline V gene data show CDR1 as SNHLY and CDR2 as FYNNEI. The CDR3 reads CASSEIGGNLYSPLHF. The CDR3 DNA is TGTGCCAGCAGTGAGATAGGAGGGAACTTGTATTCACCCCTCCACTTT.

V gene TRBV30 combines with J gene TRBJ1-2; no clear D. Looked up from germline, CDR1 is GTSNPN and CDR2 is SVGIG (reference sequence). With 0 bases removed from V and 7 bases from J, the gap between germline ends came to 18 bases. This CDR3 spans 15 amino acids. The CDR3 DNA is TGTGCCTGGAGTGTACGGTCCTCCCCAGGAGGTGGCTACACCTTC. This gives the protein CAWSVRSSPGGGYTF.

The CDR3 is CASSPSFGPYGYTF. CDR3 bases: TGTGCCAGCAGCCCCTCTTTTGGCCCCTATGGCTACACCTTC. V and J are TRBV6-5 and TRBJ1-2; D call uncertain. Trimming removed 6 bases at V and 4 bases at J, with 15 bases between. CDR1 and CDR2 from the germline V gene are MNHEY and SVGAGI. This CDR3 has 14 residues.

V and J are TRBV5-1 and TRBJ2-7, with TRBD2 identical over 7 bases. CDR1 is SGHRS and CDR2 is YFSETQ in the germline V gene. Losses at the gene ends were 0 bases for V and 5 bases for J; bases not matched to a gene: 11. The CDR3 extends over 16 amino acids. The CDR3 reads CASSLDPGTIPHEQYF. The CDR3 DNA reads as TGCGCCAGCAGCTTGGACCCCGGGACTATCCCACACGAGCAGTACTTC.

The chain links TRBV9 to TRBJ2-5; no firm D call. Germline loops: CDR1 SGDLS, CDR2 YYNGEE. V was pared by 0 bases and J by 1 base, with 10 bases between. This CDR3 spans 15 amino acids. The CDR3 here is CASSVGLVPQETQYF. CDR3 in DNA: TGTGCCAGCAGCGTAGGGTTGGTACCCCAAGAGACCCAGTACTTC.

The chain carries TRBV19 and TRBJ1-3; D remains unclear. Germline V gives CDR1 LNHDA, CDR2 SQIVND (reference sequence). V was shortened by 10 bases and J by 8 bases, with 15 bases between the two germline ends. This CDR3 spans 12 amino acids. CDR3 DNA sequence: TGTGCCACCCGCCCCCGGGGAGACACCATATATTTT. Translating gives CATRPRGDTIYF.

This clone was observed a single time. The chain combines TRBV2 with TRBJ1-4; a possible D gene is TRBD1 (5 bases). V shed 6 bases and J shed 7 bases, with 15 bases lying between them. This CDR3 comprises 14 residues. Germline V gene data show CDR1 as SNHLY and CDR2 as FYNNEI. The CDR3 DNA reads TGTGCCAGCAGGGCCGGGACCTCGGGTGAAAAACTGTTTTTT. It translates to CASRAGTSGEKLFF.

Comments on this clone: Additional DNA sequences in this sample encode the identical CDR3. The CDR3, as DNA: TGTGCCAGCAGCCGGACCCTCCAAGAGACCCAGTACTTC. The encoded protein is CASSRTLQETQYF. The chain combines TRBV6-5 with TRBJ2-5; D gene ambiguous. CDR1 is MNHEY, CDR2 SVGAGI, per germline. The CDR3 contains 13 residues. V was cut by 6 bases and J by 1 base, with 9 bases left in between.

V and J are TRBV15 and TRBJ2-3; 11 nucleotides match TRBD2. The CDR3 runs to 16 residues. From germline, CDR1 is LNHNV and CDR2 YYDKDF (reference sequence). The junction had 5 bases not matched to a gene; V was cut back by 1 base and J by 5 bases. The CDR3 DNA reads TGTGCCACCAGCAGAGGGTCTAGCGGGGGGAAAGATACGCAGTATTTT. Its translation is CATSRGSSGGKDTQYF.

The J gene is TRBJ2-5, the V gene TRBV4-1, with 7 positions matching TRBD1. The J call may be incorrect, as the DNA end agrees better with TRBJ2-7. This CDR3 has 14 residues. CDR1 MGHRA and CDR2 YSYEKL come from the germline V gene. For the CDR3, the DNA is TGCGCCAGCAGTCAACGGGACAGTACCTACGAGCAGTACTTC. It translates to CASSQRDSTYEQYF.

The chain carries TRBV2 and TRBJ1-1; 9 bases fit TRBD1. There are 14 residues in the CDR3. Trimming took 6 bases from V and 6 from J; bases not matched to a gene: 8. Germline assignment: CDR1 SNHLY and CDR2 FYNNEI. This chain's CDR3 is CASSMDRGSAEAFF. The CDR3 coding sequence is TGTGCCAGCAGCATGGACAGGGGATCCGCTGAAGCTTTCTTT.

CDR3 coding DNA: TGTGCTAGTGGTTTGTTGGGAGAGACCCAGTACTTC. This sequence encodes CASGLLGETQYF. This chain uses TRBV12-5 with TRBJ2-5; D unresolved. The CDR3 consists of 12 residues. V shed 2 bases and J shed 4 bases, with 5 bases lying between them. CDR1 is LGHNT and CDR2 is FRNRAP in the germline V gene.

The J gene is TRBJ1-1, the V gene TRBV10-3, with D tentatively TRBD1 (5 bases). The CDR3 is made up of 14 amino acids. Trimming removed 3 bases from V and 4 bases from J, with 12 bases in between. CDR1 and CDR2 from the germline V gene are ENHRY and SYGVKD. This chain's CDR3 is CAISDRGWGTEAFF. The CDR3 coding sequence is TGTGCCATCAGTGATAGGGGTTGGGGCACTGAAGCTTTCTTT.

The chain uses TRBV5-1 and TRBJ2-3; weak D call: TRBD1 (6 bases). Germline V gene lookup returns CDR1 SGHRS and CDR2 YFSETQ. V lost 6 bases and J 2 bases, leaving 13 bases between the germline ends. The CDR3 runs to 14 residues. The DNA of the CDR3 is TGCGCCAGCACATACGGACAGCCCACAGATACGCAGTATTTT. Translated: CASTYGQPTDTQYF.